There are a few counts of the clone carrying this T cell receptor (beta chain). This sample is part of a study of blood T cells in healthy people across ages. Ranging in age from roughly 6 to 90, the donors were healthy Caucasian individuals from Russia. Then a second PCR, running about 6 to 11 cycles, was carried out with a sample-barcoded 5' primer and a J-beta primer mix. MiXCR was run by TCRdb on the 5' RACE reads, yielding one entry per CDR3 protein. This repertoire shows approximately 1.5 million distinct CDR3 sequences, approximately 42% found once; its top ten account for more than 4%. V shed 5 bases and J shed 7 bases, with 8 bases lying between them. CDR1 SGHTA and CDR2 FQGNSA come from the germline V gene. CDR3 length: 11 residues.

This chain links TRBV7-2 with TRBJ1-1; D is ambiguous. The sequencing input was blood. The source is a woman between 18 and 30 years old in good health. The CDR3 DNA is TGTGCCAGCAGCCCCCTCAATGAAGCTTTCTTT. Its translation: CASSPLNEAFF. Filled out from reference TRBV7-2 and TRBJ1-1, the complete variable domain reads GAGVSQSPSNKVTEKGKDVELRCDPISGHTALYWYRQSLGQGLEFLIYFQGNSAPDKSGLPSDRFSAERTGGSVSTLTIQRTQQEDSAVYLCASSPLNEAFFGQGTRLTVV.